Below, 30 T cell receptor beta chains from the same sample are listed, as sequenced in a study of shared clonotypes between healthy human individuals. Measured with immunoSEQ multiplex PCR; TCRdb has only the in-frame clones, and not every one. In the table there are approximately 500,000 clones, roughly 95% of which are singletons. The specimen sequenced was naive CD4+ T cells sorted from blood. Subset meaning: CD45RA+ positively selected. These receptor sequences come from a woman in her thirties in good health.

The rearrangement joins TRBV28 to TRBJ1-5; D uncertain. Trimming cost V 6 bases and J 7 bases, with 10 bases left between them. Per germline, CDR1 MDHEN and CDR2 SYDVKM. The CDR3 has 12 amino acids. CDR3: CASSHQGQPQHF. In DNA, the CDR3 is TGTGCCAGCAGCCATCAAGGACAGCCCCAGCATTTT.

J is TRBJ2-7 and V is TRBV11-3, with D maybe TRBD2 (6 bases). The CDR3 is 14 residues long. V was cut by 5 bases and J by 0 bases, with 11 bases left in between. Germline CDR1 reads SGHNT; CDR2 reads YENEEA. The CDR3 here is CASSPRGSSYEQYF. In DNA form, the CDR3 reads TGTGCCAGCAGCCCCCGGGGGAGCTCCTACGAGCAGTACTTC.

This chain links TRBV7-9 with TRBJ2-3; 9 bases align to TRBD2. This CDR3 region has 16 residues. J gave up 1 base and V 5 bases, and 7 bases lay outside the gene matches. Germline assignment: CDR1 SEHNR and CDR2 FQNEAQ (reference sequence). The CDR3 is CASSGTAGGGTDTQYF. The CDR3 bases are TGTGCCAGCAGCGGAACAGCGGGAGGAGGCACAGATACGCAGTATTTT.

The chain uses TRBV6-1 and TRBJ1-1; a weak D match, TRBD1 (6 bases). From germline, CDR1 is MNHNS and CDR2 SASEGT. The CDR3 sequence is 14 residues long. Trimming left V 4 bases short and J 4 bases short, with 13 bases between. Here the CDR3 reads CASSVSGARTEAFF. CDR3 nucleotides: TGTGCCAGCAGTGTCTCAGGGGCGCGCACTGAAGCTTTCTTT.

J is TRBJ2-5 and V is TRBV27; the D gene is possibly TRBD1 (7 bases). The J call is doubtful: the DNA matches TRBJ2-7 better. CDR3 length: 14 amino acids. Germline CDR1 is MNHEY and CDR2 is SMNVEV (reference sequence). The CDR3 bases are TGTGCCAGCAGTTTACAGGGGGGCGGCTACGAGCAGTACTTC. Protein sequence: CASSLQGGGYEQYF.

The gene calls are TRBV28 and TRBJ2-7; 7 bases fit TRBD1. The germline V gene encodes CDR1 MDHEN and CDR2 SYDVKM. The CDR3 length is 15 residues. Unmatched junction bases numbered 11, after V lost 7 bases and J lost 2 bases. The CDR3 region has the DNA TGTGCCAGCACCCCACCGACAGGGATGGCCTACGAGCAGTACTTC. It translates to CASTPPTGMAYEQYF.

The rearrangement uses TRBV5-1 and TRBJ2-5, with D maybe TRBD2 (6 bases). The germline V gene encodes CDR1 SGHRS and CDR2 YFSETQ. This CDR3 contains 13 residues. The V end lost 7 bases, the J end lost 5 bases, and 15 bases lay between the germline ends. In DNA, the CDR3 is TGCGCCAGCCGGGGACTTCCAGGGGAGACCCAGTACTTC. Translated, it gives CASRGLPGETQYF.

The chain carries TRBV5-8 and TRBJ1-5; 10 bases map to TRBD1. The CDR3 is made up of 16 amino acids. V gave up 4 bases and J gave up 6 bases; unmatched junction bases: 10. In germline, CDR1 is SGHTS, CDR2 YDEGEE. The CDR3 DNA reads TGTGCCAGCAGCCAAGCACTGACAGGGGGCTTTCAGCCCCAGCATTTT. Protein sequence: CASSQALTGGFQPQHF.

V gene TRBV28 combines with J gene TRBJ2-7, with a weak D call TRBD1 (6 bases). CDR1 and CDR2 from the germline V gene are MDHEN and SYDVKM. With 4 bases removed from V and 1 base from J, the gap between germline ends came to 8 bases. The CDR3 contains 13 residues. This CDR3 is CASSWGHSYEQYF. CDR3 nucleotides: TGTGCCAGCAGTTGGGGGCATTCCTACGAGCAGTACTTC.

The chain joins TRBV10-3 to TRBJ2-5; 15 bases align to TRBD2. The CDR3 is 17 residues long. The V segment lost 6 bases and the J segment 0 bases; nucleotides outside the gene matches: 5. Germline V CDR1 and CDR2: ENHRY, SYGVKD. CDR3 amino acids: CAISPGLAGGDQETQYF. The CDR3 coding sequence is TGTGCCATCAGCCCCGGACTAGCGGGAGGGGACCAAGAGACCCAGTACTTC.

The chain employs TRBV28 and TRBJ2-1, with 9 bases that match TRBD1. Germline V gives CDR1 MDHEN, CDR2 SYDVKM. V gave up 8 bases and J gave up 8 bases; unmatched junction bases: 19. This CDR3 has 17 residues. The CDR3 here is CASPPEGNRGPIDEQFF. CDR3 nucleotide sequence: TGTGCCAGCCCCCCGGAGGGAAACAGGGGGCCTATCGATGAGCAGTTCTTC.

This chain connects TRBV29-1 to TRBJ2-7, with TRBD2 matching over 9 bases. Losses at the gene ends were 6 bases for V and 3 bases for J; bases not matched to a gene: 9. This CDR3 region has 14 residues. CDR1 SQVTM and CDR2 ANQGSEA come from the germline V gene. For the CDR3, the DNA is TGCAGCGTCGGAAGGAGACTAGCGGACTACGAGCAGTACTTC. It encodes CSVGRRLADYEQYF.

V gene TRBV11-2 combines with J gene TRBJ2-1; TRBD2 is a possible D gene (6 bases). Germline CDR1 and CDR2: SGHAT and FQNNGV. The CDR3 has 12 amino acids. The V and J ends lost 3 bases and 7 bases respectively, with 7 bases between them. CDR3 amino acids: CASSLSGNEQFF. The CDR3 region has the DNA TGTGCCAGCAGCTTGAGCGGGAATGAGCAGTTCTTC.

In this sample, this clone turned up once. The rearrangement links TRBV28 to TRBJ1-2; D is uncertain. The CDR3 is made up of 12 amino acids. Germline V lookup: CDR1 MDHEN, CDR2 SYDVKM. Trimming removed 4 bases at V and 1 base at J, with 4 bases between. CDR3 DNA sequence: TGTGCCAGCAGTTCTTATAACTATGGCTACACCTTC. It specifies CASSSYNYGYTF.

The genes are TRBV7-9 and TRBJ2-7; D is uncertain. The germline CDR1 and CDR2 sequences are SEHNR and FQNEAQ (reference sequence). CDR3 length: 13 residues. Trimming shortened V by 2 bases and J by 2 bases, and 7 bases separated the two germline ends. The CDR3 bases are TGTGCCAGCAGCTTACACGGAACCTACGAGCAGTACTTC. Translated, it gives CASSLHGTYEQYF. The whole variable domain, remainder taken from reference TRBV7-9 and TRBJ2-7, is DTGVSQNPRHKITKRGQNVTFRCDPISEHNRLYWYRQTLGQGPEFLTYFQNEAQLEKSRLLSDRFSAERPKGSFSTLEIQRTEQGDSAMYLCASSLHGTYEQYFGPGTRLTVT.

V usage is TRBV28 and J usage is TRBJ2-1; TRBD2 agrees at 8 bases. The CDR3 consists of 16 residues. The trim removed 4 bases at V and 9 bases at J, leaving 14 bases unmatched. CDR1 is MDHEN, CDR2 SYDVKM, per germline. This CDR3 is CASSSGQREKLGEQFF. The CDR3 nucleotides read TGTGCCAGCAGTTCCGGGCAGCGGGAGAAGTTGGGTGAGCAGTTCTTC.

The chain couples TRBV6-5 to TRBJ2-5; a weak D match, TRBD2 (5 bases). The J call may be incorrect, as the DNA end agrees better with TRBJ2-7. The length of the CDR3 is 14 residues. Germline V gene sequence: CDR1 MNHEY, CDR2 SVGAGI. The CDR3 DNA follows: TGTGCCAGCAGGCCATCGGGAAAGGTCTACGAGCAGTACTTC. Protein: CASRPSGKVYEQYF.

The rearrangement links TRBV11-2 to TRBJ1-3; 10 bases match TRBD1. Germline V CDR1 and CDR2: SGHAT, FQNNGV. The CDR3 has 14 amino acids. Trimming removed 4 bases from V and 5 bases from J; junction bases left unmatched: 2. DNA of the CDR3: TGTGCCAGCAGCTGGACAGGGGGTAGAAACACCATATATTTT. Amino acids: CASSWTGGRNTIYF.

This chain links TRBV27 with TRBJ2-2; D remains unclear. Looked up from germline, CDR1 is MNHEY and CDR2 is SMNVEV (reference sequence). Trimming pared 4 bases from V and 8 bases from J, leaving 11 bases between. The CDR3 sequence is 13 residues long. The CDR3: CASSYHFGGELFF. The CDR3 region has the DNA TGTGCCAGCAGTTACCACTTTGGTGGGGAGCTGTTTTTT.

The gene calls are TRBV5-6 and TRBJ1-3; tentative D call: TRBD1 (5 bases). Germline V lookup: CDR1 SGHDT, CDR2 YYEEEE. This CDR3 has 14 amino acids. Trimming shortened V by 2 bases and J by 2 bases, and 8 bases separated the two germline ends. CDR3 in amino acids: CASSLKGPGNTIYF. In DNA form, the CDR3 reads TGTGCCAGCAGCTTAAAGGGGCCTGGAAACACCATATATTTT.

This clone occurred once. This chain joins TRBV7-9 and TRBJ2-7, with D hard to call. The CDR3 consists of 13 residues. The germline V and J ends were trimmed by 1 base and 2 bases, with 6 bases remaining between them. Germline CDR1 reads SEHNR; CDR2 reads FQNEAQ (reference sequence). In DNA form, the CDR3 reads TGTGCCAGCAGCTTAGACTTCCCCTACGAGCAGTACTTC. Its protein product is CASSLDFPYEQYF.

This rearrangement joins TRBV5-1 to TRBJ1-1; possibly TRBD1 for D (5 bases). The V gene lost 0 bases and the J gene lost 5 bases, with 11 bases spanning the gap. The CDR3 length is 14 residues. Germline V gene lookup returns CDR1 SGHRS and CDR2 YFSETQ. CDR3 sequence (DNA): TGCGCCAGCAGCTTGGGGGTGAGGGGAACTGAAGCTTTCTTT. Translating gives CASSLGVRGTEAFF.

The chain carries TRBV5-1 and TRBJ2-3, with 13 positions matching TRBD2. CDR1 is SGHRS and CDR2 is YFSETQ in the germline V gene. CDR3 length: 16 amino acids. Trimming cost V 3 bases and J 4 bases; bases outside gene matches: 5. The chain's CDR3 is CASSSGLAGSADTQYF. The CDR3 DNA is TGCGCCAGCAGCTCGGGACTAGCGGGATCGGCAGATACGCAGTATTTT.

There are a few counts of this clone. The chain is built from TRBV16 and TRBJ1-1; D gene unclear. Trimming pared 2 bases from V and 7 bases from J, leaving 5 bases between. Germline V gene lookup returns CDR1 KGHSY and CDR2 FQNENV. The CDR3 has 11 residues. As DNA, the CDR3 is TGTGCCAGCAGCCAAAAGGATGAAGCTTTCTTT. This encodes CASSQKDEAFF.

The chain has TRBV2 and TRBJ2-5, with D uncertain. TRBJ2-7 matches the DNA end more closely, so the J call is doubtful. The CDR3 has 14 amino acids. Germline V gives CDR1 SNHLY, CDR2 FYNNEI. The CDR3 DNA is TGTGCCAGCAGTGAATTTAGGAGCTCCTACGAGCAGTACTTC. As protein: CASSEFRSSYEQYF.

The chain links TRBV6-6 to TRBJ2-1; D is unclear. V was shortened by 5 bases and J by 4 bases, with 6 bases between the two germline ends. The V gene's germline CDR1 is MNHNY and CDR2 SVGAGI (reference sequence). The CDR3 totals 12 residues. CDR3 nucleotides: TGTGCCAGCAGTGCCAGGTACAATGAGCAGTTCTTC. Translated, it gives CASSARYNEQFF.

The chain employs TRBV5-1 and TRBJ2-7, with 7 bases fitting TRBD2. This CDR3 is built from 16 residues. Trimming removed 2 bases from V and 3 bases from J; junction bases left unmatched: 11. CDR1 SGHRS and CDR2 YFSETQ come from the germline V gene. CDR3 region: CASSFSGSRRNYEQYF. The CDR3 DNA reads TGCGCCAGCAGCTTTAGCGGGTCCCGAAGGAACTACGAGCAGTACTTC.

This chain connects TRBV7-8 to TRBJ1-5; D gene uncertain. Trimming stripped 0 bases from V and 1 base from J, with 10 bases between. CDR3 length: 16 amino acids. From germline, CDR1 is SGHVS and CDR2 FQNEAQ. The CDR3 is CASSLAKLGSNQPQHF. The CDR3 DNA sequence: TGTGCCAGCAGCTTAGCGAAGCTGGGGAGCAATCAGCCCCAGCATTTT.

V usage is TRBV7-2 and J usage is TRBJ2-2, with a weak D call TRBD1 (6 bases). Trimming pared 2 bases from V and 4 bases from J, leaving 11 bases between. Germline V gene sequence: CDR1 SGHTA, CDR2 FQGNSA. The CDR3 is 15 residues long. The CDR3 DNA reads as TGTGCCAGCAGCTTACAGGGGACGAGCACCGGGGAGCTGTTTTTT. Translated: CASSLQGTSTGELFF.

The chain uses TRBV6-5 and TRBJ1-2; D not certain. The CDR3 is 13 residues long. V lost 0 bases and J lost 7, with 9 bases in between. In germline, CDR1 is MNHEY, CDR2 SVGAGI. The CDR3, as DNA: TGTGCCAGCAGTTACTCGGGTTCGGCTGGCTACACCTTC. This codes for CASSYSGSAGYTF.